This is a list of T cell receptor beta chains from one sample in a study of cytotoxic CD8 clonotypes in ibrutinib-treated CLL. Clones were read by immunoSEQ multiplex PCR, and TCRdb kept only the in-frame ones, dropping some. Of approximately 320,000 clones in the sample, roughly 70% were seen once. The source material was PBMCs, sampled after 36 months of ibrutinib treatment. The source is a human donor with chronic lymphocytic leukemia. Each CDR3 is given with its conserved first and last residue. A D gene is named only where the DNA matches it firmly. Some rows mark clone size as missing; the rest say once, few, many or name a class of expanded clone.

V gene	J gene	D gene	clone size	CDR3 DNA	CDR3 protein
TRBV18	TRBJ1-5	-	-	TGTGCCAGCTCACCTTTTGTAGGAAGCAATCAGCCCCAGCATTTT	CASSPFVGSNQPQHF
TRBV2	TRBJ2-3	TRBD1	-	TGTGCCAGCGTCAGGGGGTCTGGTACGCAGTATTTT	CASVRGSGTQYF
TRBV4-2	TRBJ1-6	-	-	TGTGCCAGCAGCCAGGGCCCTACAGGGTCTCCTTCACCCCTCCACTTT	CASSQGPTGSPSPLHF
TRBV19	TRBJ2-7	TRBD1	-	TGTGCCAGTAGTATGTCAGGACAGGGGCCTTACTACGAGCAGTACTTC	CASSMSGQGPYYEQYF
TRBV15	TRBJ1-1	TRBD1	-	TGTGCCACCAGCAGAGACCGGACAGGGGGCACTGAAGCTTTCTTT	CATSRDRTGGTEAFF
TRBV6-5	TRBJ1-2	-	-	TGTGCCAGCAGTTACTCGCGGGGAAATGGCTACACCTTC	CASSYSRGNGYTF
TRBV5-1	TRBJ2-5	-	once	TGCGCCAGCAGCCAAGGGTCAGAAGGAACCCAGTACTTC	CASSQGSEGTQYF
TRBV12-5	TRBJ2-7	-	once	TGTGCTAGTGGTTTGACGCCCGGGGAGCAGTACTTC	CASGLTPGEQYF
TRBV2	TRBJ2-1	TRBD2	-	TGTGCCAGCAATAGCGGGAGGGCCCCCGAGCAGTTCTTC	CASNSGRAPEQFF
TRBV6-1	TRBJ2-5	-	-	TGTGCCAGCAGAATACAGGGAGAGACCCAGTACTTC	CASRIQGETQYF
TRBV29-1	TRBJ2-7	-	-	TGCAGCGTGCGGGAGACAGGCGCCTACGAGCAGTACTTC	CSVRETGAYEQYF
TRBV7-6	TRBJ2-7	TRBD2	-	TGTGCCAGCAGCTTAGCGGGAACTAGCGGGAGTCCGGTCGAGCAGTACTTC	CASSLAGTSGSPVEQYF
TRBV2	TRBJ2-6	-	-	TGTGCCAGCACCCTAGGAGGGCCCGGGGCCAACGTCCTGACTTTC	CASTLGGPGANVLTF
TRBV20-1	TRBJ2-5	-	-	TGCAGTGCTAGCGGCGTGGAGACCCAGTACTTC	CSASGVETQYF
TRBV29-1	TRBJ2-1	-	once	TGCAGCGCCGCTATAAATGAGCAGTTCTTC	CSAAINEQFF
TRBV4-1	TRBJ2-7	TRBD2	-	TGCGCCAGCAGCTCGCATGCGGGACTCGGGACTAGCGGCTCCAGCTCCTACGAGCAGTACTTC	CASSSHAGLGTSGSSSYEQYF
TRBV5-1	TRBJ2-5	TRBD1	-	TGCGCCAGCAGCCCTCCAGGGGGCTCTTGGGAGACCCAGTACTTC	CASSPPGGSWETQYF
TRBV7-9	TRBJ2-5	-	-	TGTGCCAGCAGCCGGGACTACCAAGAGACCCAGTACTTC	CASSRDYQETQYF
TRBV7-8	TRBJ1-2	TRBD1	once	TGTGCCAGCAGCTTAACCCAGGGGGCATTTTATGGCTACACCTTC	CASSLTQGAFYGYTF
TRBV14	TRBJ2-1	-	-	TGTGCCAGCAGTCCACTCGGGAATGAGCAGTTCTTC	CASSPLGNEQFF
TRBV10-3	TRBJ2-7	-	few	TGTGCCATCAGTGAGGAGGGGCAGGGAGGCGACGAGCAGTACTTC	CAISEEGQGGDEQYF
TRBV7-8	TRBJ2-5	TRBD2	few	TGTGCCAGCTATAGAGCGGGGATCCAAGAGACCCAGTACTTC	CASYRAGIQETQYF
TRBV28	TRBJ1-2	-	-	TGTGCCAGCAGTCGGGACGTCGGCTATGGCTACACCTTC	CASSRDVGYGYTF
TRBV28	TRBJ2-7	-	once	TGTGCCAGCAGTTTAAGCACCCACGAGCAGTACTTC	CASSLSTHEQYF
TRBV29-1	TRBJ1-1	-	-	TGCAGCGTGGGCGGGCCGGGACTGCCGCGCCACTTGACTGAAGCTTTCTTT	CSVGGPGLPRHLTEAFF
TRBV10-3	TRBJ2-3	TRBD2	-	TGTGCCATCAGACGCTCCGAGCGGGGATCGAGCACAGATACGCAGTATTTT	CAIRRSERGSSTDTQYF
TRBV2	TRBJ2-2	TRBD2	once	TGTGCCAGCAGTGAATCGGGAGGATGGACCGGGGAGCTGTTTTTT	CASSESGGWTGELFF
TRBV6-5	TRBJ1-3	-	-	TGTGCCAGCAGTTATTTGGGGCCAGGAAACACCATATATTTT	CASSYLGPGNTIYF
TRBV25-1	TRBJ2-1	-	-	TGTGCCAGCAGTGAATTAACCGCTGTCGGTGAGCAGTTCTTC	CASSELTAVGEQFF
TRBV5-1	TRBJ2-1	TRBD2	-	TGCGCCAGCAGCCATAGCGGGAGGGATTGGAATGAGCAGTTCTTC	CASSHSGRDWNEQFF
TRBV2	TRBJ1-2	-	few	TGTGCCAGCAGTCGATTGGACCAGGGCGGCTACACCTTC	CASSRLDQGGYTF
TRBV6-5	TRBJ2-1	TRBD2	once	TGTGCCAGCACAATAGCGGGGAGCTACAATGAGCAGTTCTTC	CASTIAGSYNEQFF
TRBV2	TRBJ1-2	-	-	TGTGCCAGCAGTGAGGCGGAGGTTGGCAGCTATGGCTACACCTTC	CASSEAEVGSYGYTF
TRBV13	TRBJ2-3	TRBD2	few	TGTGCCAGCAGCCCCCGGACTAGCCCAGATACGCAGTATTTT	CASSPRTSPDTQYF
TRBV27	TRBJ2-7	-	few	TGTGCCAGCAGTCAGGGGAGGGATTTATCGTACGAGCAGTACTTC	CASSQGRDLSYEQYF
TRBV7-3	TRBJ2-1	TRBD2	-	TGTGCCAGCAGCCTCGGACTAGCGGGAGGGAGATGGAATGAGCAGTTCTTC	CASSLGLAGGRWNEQFF